These 28 T cell receptor beta chains were sequenced from one sample in a study of blood T cell repertoires in COVID-19. TCRdb's copy holds only in-frame clones and misses some; the assay was immunoSEQ multiplex PCR. The table has roughly 250,000 clones, approximately 79% seen once. Sequenced material: peripheral blood. These receptor sequences come from a woman aged 80 or older with active or convalescent COVID-19.

The J gene is TRBJ2-1, the V gene TRBV28, with 10 bases identical to TRBD2. The CDR3 has 14 amino acids. Germline V gene data show CDR1 as MDHEN and CDR2 as SYDVKM. After removal of 7 bases from V and 9 bases from J, the junction contained 9 bases not matched to a gene. The chain's CDR3 is CASKGSRLAGEQFF. The CDR3 nucleotides read TGTGCCAGCAAAGGGAGCCGACTAGCGGGTGAGCAGTTCTTC.

This clone was seen a single time. The chain recombines TRBV18 with TRBJ2-7, with D unclear. The CDR3 is made up of 14 amino acids. V lost 5 bases and J lost 0, with 11 bases in between. In germline, CDR1 is KGHSH, CDR2 LQKENI. CDR3 region: CASSLAGYSYEQYF. CDR3 DNA: TGTGCCAGCTCATTAGCCGGTTACTCCTACGAGCAGTACTTC.

This clone was counted at least ten times. The V and J genes are TRBV18 and TRBJ2-7, with a tentative D call TRBD2 (5 bases). V lost 1 base to trimming and J lost 4 bases, with 14 bases between them. The CDR3 loop spans 15 amino acids. Germline assignment: CDR1 KGHSH and CDR2 LQKENI. The CDR3 reads CASSPQKIREYEQYF. As DNA, the CDR3 is TGTGCCAGCTCACCACAAAAGATTAGGGAGTACGAGCAGTACTTC.

The chain uses TRBV3-1 (or the pseudogene TRBV3-2) and TRBJ2-5, with 7 bases matching TRBD1. The CDR3 has 13 amino acids. The V gene's germline CDR1 is LGHDT and CDR2 YNNKEL (reference sequence). The V and J ends lost 4 bases and 7 bases, in that order; junction bases with no gene match: 6. The CDR3 coding sequence is TGTGCCAGCAGCCGACAGGGTGGTGGGACCCAGTACTTC. Translated: CASSRQGGGTQYF.

The V and J genes are TRBV6-1 and TRBJ2-4; D uncertain. The CDR3 loop spans 14 amino acids. The germline V and J ends were trimmed by 2 bases and 4 bases, with 9 bases remaining between them. CDR1 MNHNS and CDR2 SASEGT come from the germline V gene. This CDR3 is CASSEQPAKNIQYF. CDR3 in DNA: TGTGCCAGCAGTGAACAACCCGCGAAAAACATTCAGTACTTC.

The genes are TRBV9 and TRBJ1-2; D is undetermined. The V gene lost 0 bases and the J gene lost 7 bases, with 7 bases spanning the gap. Per germline, CDR1 SGDLS and CDR2 YYNGEE. The CDR3 has 12 residues. The CDR3 region has the DNA TGTGCCAGCAGCGTAGCGGGAGGTGGCTACACCTTC. Its translation is CASSVAGGGYTF.

The chain recombines TRBV7-8 with TRBJ1-2, with D perhaps TRBD1 (5 bases). V gave up 5 bases and J gave up 4 bases, with 11 bases separating them. Germline assignment: CDR1 SGHVS and CDR2 FQNEAQ. This CDR3 has 13 residues. CDR3 sequence (DNA): TGTGCCAGCAGCGCCAGGGTTAGCTATGGCTACACCTTC. Translating gives CASSARVSYGYTF.

The chain is built from TRBV28 and TRBJ1-5, with 8 nucleotides matching TRBD1. The ends lost 7 bases at V and 2 bases at J; junction bases unmatched: 13. CDR1 and CDR2 from the germline V gene are MDHEN and SYDVKM. The CDR3 runs 17 residues. CDR3 in amino acids: CASTRTRTGWGNQPQHF. CDR3 nucleotides: TGTGCCAGCACTCGAACCCGGACAGGGTGGGGCAATCAGCCCCAGCATTTT.

The gene calls are TRBV12-3 or TRBV12-4 and TRBJ1-2; a weak D match, TRBD1 (6 bases). With 4 bases removed from V and 8 bases from J, the gap between germline ends came to 14 bases. This CDR3 spans 13 amino acids. This CDR3 reads CASSSGQSGGYTF. The CDR3 coding sequence is TGTGCCAGCAGTTCCGGACAGTCAGGAGGCTACACCTTC.

This sequence joins TRBV18 and TRBJ2-1; D might be TRBD1 (6 bases). The CDR3 loop spans 14 amino acids. CDR1 is KGHSH and CDR2 is LQKENI in the germline V gene. V lost 0 bases to trimming and J lost 7 bases, with 10 bases between them. The CDR3 is CASSPPAQGNEQFF. The DNA for the CDR3 is TGTGCCAGCTCACCACCGGCACAGGGAAATGAGCAGTTCTTC.

CDR3 bases: TGTGCCACCAGTGATCCCTCCTATCTAGCGGGGGGGGTAGAGACCCAGTACTTC. Protein sequence: CATSDPSYLAGGVETQYF. The gene calls are TRBV24-1 and TRBJ2-5; TRBD2 matches at 12 bases. Germline CDR1 KGHDR, CDR2 SFDVKD. The CDR3 is 18 amino acids. With 3 bases clipped from V and 4 bases from J, the junction kept 11 bases outside the gene matches.

The genes are TRBV4-1 and TRBJ2-7; 12 nucleotides align to TRBD2. Germline loops: CDR1 MGHRA, CDR2 YSYEKL. This CDR3 has 15 amino acids. The V segment lost 7 bases and the J segment 7 bases; nucleotides outside the gene matches: 11. CDR3 nucleotide sequence: TGCGCCAGCACAAAAGCTAGCGGGGGGGGATATGAGCAGTACTTC. As protein: CASTKASGGGYEQYF.

The J gene is TRBJ2-7, the V gene TRBV13; TRBD2 matches at 10 bases. CDR1 is PRHDT and CDR2 is FYEKMQ in the germline V gene (reference sequence). CDR3 size: 15 residues. With V trimmed by 2 bases and J by 4 bases, 5 bases remained unmatched. For the CDR3, the DNA is TGTGCCAGCAGCTTAAGCAGGACTAGCGGATACGAGCAGTACTTC. This gives the protein CASSLSRTSGYEQYF.

The count of this clone is one. The chain has TRBV5-1 and TRBJ2-7; 10 bases agree with TRBD1. V lost 0 bases to trimming and J lost 3 bases; unmatched junction nucleotides: 3. Germline CDR1 SGHRS, CDR2 YFSETQ. The CDR3 length is 15 residues. CDR3 DNA sequence: TGCGCCAGCAGCTTGGCCGGGACAGGGGTCTACGAGCAGTACTTC. Translation: CASSLAGTGVYEQYF.

The chain uses TRBV18 and TRBJ2-3; 11 nucleotides line up with TRBD2. Germline loops: CDR1 KGHSH, CDR2 LQKENI. The CDR3 is made up of 18 amino acids. Trimming at V came to 3 bases and at J to 2 bases, leaving 10 bases not matched to a gene. The CDR3 sequence: CASSPRLAGGPVTDTQYF. CDR3 bases: TGTGCCAGCTCACCGAGATTAGCGGGGGGGCCTGTCACAGATACGCAGTATTTT.

The chain is built from TRBV12-5 and TRBJ1-2; D may be TRBD1 (5 bases). The germline V and J ends were trimmed by 0 bases and 2 bases, with 16 bases remaining between them. This CDR3 has 17 residues. Germline-derived CDR1 and CDR2 are LGHNT and FRNRAP. The DNA for the CDR3 is TGTGCTAGTGGTTTGGTACTTAAGGCGTCAGGGAACTATGGCTACACCTTC. Its protein is CASGLVLKASGNYGYTF.

This clone has only one observation. The chain employs TRBV5-6 and TRBJ2-1, with 10 bases lining up with TRBD1. The CDR3 has 17 residues. Germline lookup yields CDR1 SGHDT and CDR2 YYEEEE. With 4 bases clipped from V and 0 bases from J, the junction kept 7 bases outside the gene matches. This CDR3 reads CASSGDRGLPSYNEQFF. In DNA form, the CDR3 reads TGTGCCAGCAGCGGGGACAGGGGTCTACCCTCCTACAATGAGCAGTTCTTC.

This clone appeared a few times. The CDR3 spells CASSKRTSGVGEQYF. The CDR3 DNA follows: TGCGCCAGCAGCAAACGGACTAGCGGGGTGGGGGAGCAGTACTTC. The chain couples TRBV5-1 to TRBJ2-7; TRBD2 matches at 12 bases. Unmatched junction bases numbered 9, after V lost 4 bases and J lost 7 bases. The length of the CDR3 is 15 residues. Germline CDR1 is SGHRS and CDR2 is YFSETQ.

The chain carries TRBV2 and TRBJ2-3, with TRBD1 matching 11 bases. This CDR3 has 13 amino acids. CDR1 is SNHLY, CDR2 FYNNEI, per germline. V was pared by 8 bases and J by 3 bases, with 1 base of the junction left unmatched. This CDR3 reads CASGTGGTDTQYF. The CDR3 nucleotides read TGTGCCAGCGGGACAGGGGGGACAGATACGCAGTATTTT. Looking up the rest from reference TRBV2 and TRBJ2-3 gives the full variable domain: EPEVTQTPSHQVTQMGQEVILRCVPISNHLYFYWYRQILGQKVEFLVSFYNNEISEKSEIFDDQFSVERPDGSNFTLKIRSTKLEDSAMYFCASGTGGTDTQYFGPGTRLTVL.

V and J are TRBV9 and TRBJ2-3; tentatively, D is TRBD1 (7 bases). Trimming removed 2 bases from V and 4 bases from J, with 14 bases in between. The CDR3 contains 15 residues. Germline V gene sequence: CDR1 SGDLS, CDR2 YYNGEE. The CDR3 nucleotides are TGTGCCAGCAGCGTTCAGGGGGGCGGAGCAGATACGCAGTATTTT. It specifies CASSVQGGGADTQYF.

V and J are TRBV6-5 and TRBJ2-7; TRBD1 agrees at 7 bases. The ends lost 2 bases at V and 7 bases at J; junction bases unmatched: 11. CDR3 length equals 15 residues. Germline V gene lookup returns CDR1 MNHEY and CDR2 SVGAGI. CDR3 nucleotides: TGTGCCAGCAGTTACGAGGGGGCTTCACCGCGGGAGCAGTACTTC. As protein: CASSYEGASPREQYF.

This chain joins TRBV5-6 and TRBJ1-6; D is ambiguous. CDR3 length: 12 residues. The V gene's germline CDR1 is SGHDT and CDR2 YYEEEE. The V and J ends lost 3 bases and 9 bases respectively, with 7 bases between them. The CDR3 loop reads CASSYLISPLHF. For the CDR3, the DNA is TGTGCCAGCAGCTACTTGATTTCACCCCTCCACTTT.

The V gene is TRBV5-1, the J gene TRBJ1-4; D is perhaps TRBD1 (5 bases). This CDR3 is 14 amino acids long. V lost 3 bases, J lost 8 bases, and 14 bases lay in between. Germline V gives CDR1 SGHRS, CDR2 YFSETQ. The DNA of the CDR3 is TGCGCCAGCAGCTCTCAGGGTATCTGGGAAAAACTGTTTTTT. Translating gives CASSSQGIWEKLFF.

The V and J genes are TRBV30 and TRBJ1-2; D perhaps matches TRBD1 (6 bases). V shed 0 bases and J shed 7 bases, with 18 bases lying between them. CDR1 and CDR2 from the germline V gene are GTSNPN and SVGIG (reference sequence). This CDR3 comprises 15 residues. The CDR3 loop reads CAWSVQFPTGRGYTF. The CDR3 nucleotides are TGTGCCTGGAGTGTACAGTTTCCGACAGGCCGTGGCTACACCTTC.

The rearrangement joins TRBV7-9 to TRBJ1-2; 8 nucleotides line up with TRBD1. CDR1 and CDR2 (germline): SEHNR, FQNEAQ (reference sequence). The CDR3 has 16 amino acids. Trimming took 1 base from V and 2 from J; bases not matched to a gene: 6. CDR3 amino acids: CASSLVQGASNYGYTF. The CDR3 nucleotides are TGTGCCAGCAGCTTAGTCCAGGGGGCTTCAAACTATGGCTACACCTTC.

This clone has more than one count but fewer than ten. CDR3 in amino acids: CASSVAGSLSQPQHF. CDR3 DNA sequence: TGTGCCAGCAGTGTGGCAGGGTCGTTGAGTCAGCCCCAGCATTTT. The V gene is TRBV2, the J gene TRBJ1-5; a possible D gene is TRBD1 (5 bases). Germline V gene sequence: CDR1 SNHLY, CDR2 FYNNEI. V gave up 4 bases and J gave up 6 bases, with 16 bases separating them. The CDR3 loop spans 15 amino acids. The whole variable domain, filled in from reference TRBV2 and TRBJ1-5, reads EPEVTQTPSHQVTQMGQEVILRCVPISNHLYFYWYRQILGQKVEFLVSFYNNEISEKSEIFDDQFSVERPDGSNFTLKIRSTKLEDSAMYFCASSVAGSLSQPQHFGDGTRLSIL.

This clone was observed a handful of times. The rearrangement joins TRBV5-1 to TRBJ1-6, with a possible D match to TRBD1 (6 bases). The V gene's germline CDR1 is SGHRS and CDR2 YFSETQ. Between the trimmed V and J ends, which lost 0 bases and 4 bases, there was a span of 17 bases. The CDR3 is made up of 18 amino acids. CDR3 sequence reads: CASSLEVQGRTYNSPLHF. The CDR3 coding sequence is TGCGCCAGCAGCTTGGAAGTACAGGGAAGGACTTATAATTCACCCCTCCACTTT.

The chain recombines TRBV10-2 with TRBJ1-1; tentative D call: TRBD1 (5 bases). The germline V gene encodes CDR1 WSHSY and CDR2 SAAADI. The V end was cut by 2 bases, the J end by 6 bases, with 13 bases between. CDR3 size: 14 residues. CDR3 protein: CASSEPGWEAEAFF. CDR3 in DNA: TGCGCCAGCAGTGAGCCAGGGTGGGAGGCTGAAGCTTTCTTT.